The sequence of this TCR beta chain was determined in a study of blood T cell repertoires in COVID-19 (dated by TCRdb to the early 2020s). At the level of the whole study: The collaborator samples originated in the United States, Italy and Spain and spanned the acute and convalescent phases of COVID-19. Where available, HLA class I and class II types were obtained from metadata supplied by the sample provider rather than from assay-based typing. Samples were obtained from the ongoing ImmuneRACE study (first 160 participants) and from over a thousand subjects provided by 6 global collaborators. A de-identified subject ID, COVID-19 status, age in years and sex were almost always included in the sample metadata. The prospective study material was composed of cDNA or gDNA derived from T cells, B-cell-depleted T cells, or PBMCs. Subjects who had been exposed to COVID-19, were actively infected with it, or had recovered from it provided the deeply sampled blood TCRbeta repertoires that made up the dataset. The repertoires were released in a freely available public database intended as a resource for research on the immune response to SARS-CoV-2.

The immunoSEQ Assay, a bias-controlled multiplex PCR, was used to amplify TCRbeta CDR3 regions from genomic DNA. As for the authors' bioinformatics: The number of nucleated cells in each sample was estimated from the amplification of reference gene primers within the assay. To quantify the absolute abundance of each unique TCRbeta CDR3 rearrangement, sequence reads were collapsed and filtered. For each sample, productive Simpson clonality was calculated by taking the square root of Simpson's diversity index across productive rearrangements. The table was pulled from immuneACCESS by TCRdb, which kept in-frame rearrangements only. Such tables lose some clones; where checked, under half of the loss comes from unresolved V genes, and the rest has no known cause. V and J calls and clone size are copied from that table; D and trimming were computed from the DNA. Across this sample there are 140,000 to 150,000 clones, with around 86% seen only once. Approximately 6.2% of the sample is taken by the ten largest.

This clone was seen a handful of times. Its antigen is unknown. There are no base qualities to consult, and no much larger clone falls within one base. The germline V gene supplies CDR1 SGHDT and CDR2 YYEEEE. V lost 3 bases and J lost 3 bases, and the count of bases not matched to a germline gene is 6. The CDR3, cysteine through phenylalanine, is 14 amino acids long. Just CDR3 DNA is preserved here, 42 bases in frame from base 1. Collaborating institutions collected whole blood in K2EDTA tubes following their own protocols. For TCRbeta analysis, collaborators shipped samples as frozen whole blood, isolated PBMCs, or DNA extracted from either of those sample types. The full study reports these points: The quantity of clinical and demographic metadata differed by source and by participant and was supplied without curation.

The chain is assembled from TRBV5-6 and TRBJ2-7; 7 central nucleotides agree with TRBD1. The TCR originated in a man at least 80 years old with acute or convalescent COVID-19. Sequencing was carried out using peripheral blood. The DNA sequence is TGTGCCAGCAGCTACAGGGGTTTGATCTACGAGCAGTACTTC. The encoded protein is CASSYRGLIYEQYF.